Below, 25 T cell receptor beta chains from the same sample are listed, as sequenced in a study of cytomegalovirus exposure and HLA in healthy donors. 13 Jbeta primers and 60 Vbeta primers were used for the PCR. The protocol was immunoSEQ multiplex PCR, while the TCRdb copy is restricted to in-frame clones and leaves out a portion. The sample holds about 190,000 clones, about 86% seen once. Sequences were obtained from PBMCs. The source of these receptors is a woman in her 30s in good health and CMV-seronegative.

Only one count was recorded for this clone. The chain links TRBV7-2 to TRBJ2-2; D ambiguous. The CDR3 runs to 15 residues. Germline V gene data show CDR1 as SGHTA and CDR2 as FQGNSA. The V and J ends lost 1 base and 6 bases respectively, with 12 bases between them. The CDR3 region has the DNA TGTGCCAGCAGCTTAGGACCTAGGTCTGCCGGGGAGCTGTTTTTT. Its translation is CASSLGPRSAGELFF.

The chain uses TRBV6-1 and TRBJ1-2; D remains unclear. The V and J ends lost 1 base and 7 bases respectively, with 13 bases between them. There are 14 residues in the CDR3. Germline V lookup: CDR1 MNHNS, CDR2 SASEGT. CDR3 loop: CASSEVDTGSGYTF. In DNA form, the CDR3 reads TGTGCCAGCAGTGAAGTTGACACCGGTTCTGGCTACACCTTC.

V usage is TRBV29-1 and J usage is TRBJ1-2; TRBD1 is a possible D gene (6 bases). This CDR3 has 13 amino acids. The V gene's germline CDR1 is SQVTM and CDR2 ANQGSEA. Trimming shortened V by 4 bases and J by 4 bases, and 13 bases separated the two germline ends. In DNA form, the CDR3 reads TGCAGCGTTGTTGGTCAGGGGATCTATGGCTACACCTTC. Translation: CSVVGQGIYGYTF.

V gene TRBV28 combines with J gene TRBJ2-1; 11 bases match TRBD1. The germline V gene encodes CDR1 MDHEN and CDR2 SYDVKM. With 6 bases clipped from V and 8 bases from J, the junction kept 6 bases outside the gene matches. This CDR3 comprises 14 residues. Written as DNA, the CDR3 is TGTGCCAGCAGCTGGGACAGGGGGGACGATGAGCAGTTCTTC. Translation: CASSWDRGDDEQFF.

The chain is built from TRBV7-8 and TRBJ1-5, with D unclear. V gave up 5 bases and J gave up 7 bases, with 12 bases separating them. CDR1 and CDR2 (germline): SGHVS, FQNEAQ. CDR3 size: 13 residues. The CDR3 loop reads CASSGTGEQPQHF. The CDR3 region has the DNA TGTGCCAGCAGCGGAACCGGGGAACAGCCCCAGCATTTT.

CDR3 sequence (DNA): TGTGCCAGCAGCTTAGATGGGACAGGTTCCTATGGCTACACCTTC. This codes for CASSLDGTGSYGYTF. V gene TRBV7-8 combines with J gene TRBJ1-2, with 8 bases matching TRBD1. The CDR3 contains 15 residues. The V gene end was trimmed by 1 base and the J gene end by 4 bases; junction bases not matched to a gene: 5. From germline, CDR1 is SGHVS and CDR2 FQNEAQ.

The chain carries TRBV5-1 and TRBJ1-1; TRBD1 is a possible D gene (6 bases). The CDR3 contains 15 residues. CDR1 and CDR2 from the germline V gene are SGHRS and YFSETQ. Trimming shortened V by 4 bases and J by 4 bases, and 17 bases separated the two germline ends. CDR3 residues: CASSGHTGQSTEAFF. CDR3 sequence (DNA): TGCGCCAGCAGCGGCCACACGGGACAAAGCACTGAAGCTTTCTTT.

This chain uses TRBV19 with TRBJ2-7, with 12 bases aligning to TRBD1. Trimming cost V 3 bases and J 7 bases; bases outside gene matches: 7. The CDR3 totals 15 residues. Germline CDR1 and CDR2: LNHDA and SQIVND (reference sequence). In DNA form, the CDR3 reads TGTGCCAGTAGTATGGGGGGACAGGGGGCGAGAGAGCAGTACTTC. Protein product: CASSMGGQGAREQYF.

The chain joins TRBV18 to TRBJ2-7, with a tentative D call TRBD2 (5 bases). This CDR3 region has 13 residues. V lost 4 bases to trimming and J lost 2 bases, with 9 bases between them. In germline, CDR1 is KGHSH, CDR2 LQKENI. CDR3 coding DNA: TGTGCCAGCTCACTCCGGGAAACCTACGAGCAGTACTTC. It specifies CASSLRETYEQYF.

This clone was recorded a few times. This rearrangement joins TRBV21-1 to TRBJ2-7; the D call TRBD1 from the table was never checked on the DNA. TRBV21-1 represents a pseudogene. CDR3 length: 17 amino acids. CDR3 region: CASSKRFGGQLNYEQYF. The CDR3 DNA is TGTGCCAGCAGCAAAAGATTCGGGGGACAGTTAAACTACGAGCAGTACTTC.

The sample holds one count of this clone. The chain uses TRBV7-3 and TRBJ2-3, with TRBD2 matching over 7 bases. The CDR3 length is 14 residues. The germline V gene encodes CDR1 SGHTA and CDR2 FQGTGA. The J segment lost 4 bases and the V segment lost 8 bases, leaving 9 bases of the junction unmatched. CDR3 sequence reads: CASSWEGLADTQYF. As DNA, the CDR3 is TGTGCCAGCTCCTGGGAGGGGCTTGCAGATACGCAGTATTTT.

The J gene is TRBJ1-5, the V gene TRBV18; D uncertain. The germline V gene encodes CDR1 KGHSH and CDR2 LQKENI. There are 15 residues in the CDR3. Trimming took off 3 bases at V and 0 bases at J, with 9 bases between the two ends. The CDR3 region is CASSPQAHSNQPQHF. The DNA of the CDR3 is TGTGCCAGCTCACCGCAGGCCCATAGCAATCAGCCCCAGCATTTT.

The chain employs TRBV18 and TRBJ2-2, with a weak D call TRBD1 (6 bases). The CDR3 loop spans 18 amino acids. V lost 6 bases to trimming and J lost 0 bases, with 20 bases between them. Looked up from germline, CDR1 is KGHSH and CDR2 is LQKENI. CDR3 sequence reads: CASSGVEDRSPNTGELFF. CDR3 bases: TGTGCCAGCTCCGGGGTCGAGGACAGAAGCCCGAACACCGGGGAGCTGTTTTTT.

The chain has TRBV6-6 and TRBJ2-7, with 8 nucleotides matching TRBD2. Germline V gene lookup returns CDR1 MNHNY and CDR2 SVGAGI (reference sequence). The CDR3 is made up of 15 amino acids. The J segment lost 0 bases and the V segment lost 5 bases, leaving 6 bases of the junction unmatched. In DNA form, the CDR3 reads TGTGCCAGCAGTAACCTAGCGGGCAGCTCCTACGAGCAGTACTTC. Protein sequence: CASSNLAGSSYEQYF.

The V gene is TRBV18, the J gene TRBJ2-7; no definite D call. CDR1 and CDR2 from the germline V gene are KGHSH and LQKENI. The V end lost 1 base, the J end lost 3 bases, and 10 bases lay between the germline ends. The CDR3 extends over 14 amino acids. DNA of the CDR3: TGTGCCAGCTCACCACGGTCACACCTCTACGAGCAGTACTTC. Encoded protein: CASSPRSHLYEQYF. The entire variable domain, with the rest obtained from reference TRBV18 and TRBJ2-7, is as follows: NAGVMQNPRHLVRRRGQEARLRCSPMKGHSHVYWYRQLPEEGLKFMVYLQKENIIDESGMPKERFSAEFPKEGPSILRIQQVVRGDSAAYFCASSPRSHLYEQYFGPGTRLTVT.

The chain couples TRBV15 to TRBJ2-7; the match to TRBD1 covers 9 bases. The CDR3 sequence is 15 residues long. The V gene's germline CDR1 is LNHNV and CDR2 YYDKDF (reference sequence). The V segment lost 0 bases and the J segment 6 bases; nucleotides outside the gene matches: 6. CDR3 sequence reads: CATSRDPGQGSEQYF. CDR3 DNA: TGTGCCACCAGCAGAGACCCCGGACAGGGGTCCGAGCAGTACTTC.

The chain links TRBV6-1 to TRBJ2-3; D is undetermined. This CDR3 spans 12 amino acids. Germline V gene sequence: CDR1 MNHNS, CDR2 SASEGT. With 4 bases removed from V and 1 base from J, the gap between germline ends came to 3 bases. CDR3 DNA: TGTGCCAGCAGTGTAGGCACAGATACGCAGTATTTT. Its translation: CASSVGTDTQYF.

The chain has TRBV9 and TRBJ2-7, with 7 bases lining up with TRBD1. Germline V gene data show CDR1 as SGDLS and CDR2 as YYNGEE. The J segment lost 5 bases and the V segment lost 0 bases, leaving 5 bases of the junction unmatched. The CDR3 totals 14 residues. For the CDR3, the DNA is TGTGCCAGCAGCGTAGGCAGGGGGTGGGACGAGCAGTACTTC. Protein sequence: CASSVGRGWDEQYF.

The J gene is TRBJ2-5, the V gene TRBV6-6; D is undetermined. This CDR3 region has 16 residues. Germline V CDR1 and CDR2: MNHNY, SVGAGI (reference sequence). Trimming removed 2 bases at V and 1 base at J, with 14 bases between. CDR3 DNA: TGTGCCAGCAGTTACGAGCCGGGTCCCCCCCAAGAGACCCAGTACTTC. Its protein is CASSYEPGPPQETQYF.

The CDR3, as DNA: TGTGCCAGCAGCTTATATAGCGGGAGTATCACAGATACGCAGTATTTT. The encoded protein is CASSLYSGSITDTQYF. This sequence joins TRBV7-2 and TRBJ2-3; 9 bases line up with TRBD2. V trimming: 2 bases; J trimming: 2 bases; junction bases outside the gene matches: 5. Germline values: CDR1 SGHTA, CDR2 FQGNSA. The CDR3 has 16 residues.

This clone was detected a few times. The CDR3 coding sequence is TGTGCCAGCATCCAAGTCGACGGGCAGCCCCAGCATTTT. Its protein is CASIQVDGQPQHF. This sequence joins TRBV21-1 and TRBJ1-5. TRBV21-1 is a known pseudogene. The CDR3 is made up of 13 amino acids.

The V call is TRBV6-6, the J call TRBJ1-5; TRBD1 might be the D (6 bases). There are 14 residues in the CDR3. Germline assignment: CDR1 MNHNY and CDR2 SVGAGI (reference sequence). Trimming removed 6 bases at V and 6 bases at J, with 15 bases between. The CDR3 sequence: CASRPRGGVQPQHF. The CDR3 nucleotides are TGTGCCAGCAGACCGCGGGGGGGCGTTCAGCCCCAGCATTTT.

CDR3 sequence (DNA): TGTGCCAGCAGCCCCCTTACCGGGGAGCTGTTTTTT. Encoded protein: CASSPLTGELFF. The V call is TRBV6-5, the J call TRBJ2-2; D is unclear. Trimming pared 6 bases from V and 5 bases from J, leaving 7 bases between. This CDR3 has 12 amino acids. The germline CDR1 and CDR2 sequences are MNHEY and SVGAGI.

The chain uses TRBV11-2 and TRBJ2-7, with 8 bases matching TRBD1. The CDR3 covers 15 residues. After removal of 3 bases from V and 2 bases from J, the junction contained 6 bases not matched to a gene. The V gene's germline CDR1 is SGHAT and CDR2 FQNNGV. The CDR3 DNA reads TGTGCCAGCAGCTTGCGGGGACAGGTAACCTACGAGCAGTACTTC. It codes for CASSLRGQVTYEQYF.

This sequence joins TRBV10-1 and TRBJ1-6, with D unclear. Germline V gene lookup returns CDR1 WNHNN and CDR2 SYGVQD (reference sequence). Trimming cost V 0 bases and J 9 bases, with 9 bases left between them. This CDR3 spans 14 amino acids. This CDR3 reads CASSESYNGSPLHF. CDR3 DNA sequence: TGCGCCAGCAGTGAGTCTTACAATGGTTCACCCCTCCACTTT.